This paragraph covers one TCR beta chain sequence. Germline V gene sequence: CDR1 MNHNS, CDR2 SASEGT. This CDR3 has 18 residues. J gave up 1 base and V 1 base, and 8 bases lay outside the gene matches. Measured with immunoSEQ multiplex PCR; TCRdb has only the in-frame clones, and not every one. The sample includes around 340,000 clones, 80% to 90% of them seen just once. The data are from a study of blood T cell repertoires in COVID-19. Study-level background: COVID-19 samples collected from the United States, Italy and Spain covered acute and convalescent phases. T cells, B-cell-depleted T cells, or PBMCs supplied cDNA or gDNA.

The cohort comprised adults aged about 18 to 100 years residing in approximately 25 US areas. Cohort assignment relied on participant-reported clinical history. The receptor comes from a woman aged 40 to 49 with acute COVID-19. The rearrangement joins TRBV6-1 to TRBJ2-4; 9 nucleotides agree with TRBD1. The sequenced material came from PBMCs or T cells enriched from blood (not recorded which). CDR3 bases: TGTGCCAGCAGTGAAGGACTAACAGGGGGCCGGGCCAAAAACATTCAGTACTTC. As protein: CASSEGLTGGRAKNIQYF.